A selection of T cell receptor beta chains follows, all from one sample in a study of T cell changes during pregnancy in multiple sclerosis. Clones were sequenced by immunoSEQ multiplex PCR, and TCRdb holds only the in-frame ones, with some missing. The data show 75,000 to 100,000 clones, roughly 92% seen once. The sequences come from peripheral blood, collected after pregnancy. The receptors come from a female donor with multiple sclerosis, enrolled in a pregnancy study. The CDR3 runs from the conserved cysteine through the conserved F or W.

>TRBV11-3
CASSLGTGGTDEAFF
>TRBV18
CASSPPMGQGPHEQYF
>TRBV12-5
CASGLRGSGNQPQHF
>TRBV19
CASSSQANTGELFF
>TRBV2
CASTGTEIDTEAFF
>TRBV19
CASSIDSRLAGVPDTQYF
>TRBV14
CASSQEPSGSWGELFF
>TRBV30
CAWSVVSGLSYEQYF
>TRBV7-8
CASSFSGGRGDQPQHF
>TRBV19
CASSPGQGVNGYTF
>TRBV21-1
CASSKALGVNEQFF
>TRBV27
CASSKDRGLYEQYF
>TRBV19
CASSMEGITGNTIYF
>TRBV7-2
CASSLAGTGWNYGYTF
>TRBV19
CASSLGLYSNQPQHF
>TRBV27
CASRRAGQVFNTEAFF
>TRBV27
CASSLKGVGQETQYF
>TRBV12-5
CASGFSRGNEQFF
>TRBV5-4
CASSLDPGTYEQYF
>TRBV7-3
CASSQGTGEGTEAFF
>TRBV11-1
CASSLEIAAKTQYF
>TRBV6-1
CASRGTGYGNTEAFF
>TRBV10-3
CAISETGEGYTF
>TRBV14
CASSLSISSYNEQFF
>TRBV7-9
CASSLAQGNTEAFF
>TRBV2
CASGMAPSGAVDTQYF
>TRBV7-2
CASSPRDREWSPLHF
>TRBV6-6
CASSYSASTINEKLFF
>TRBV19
CASSTIPGQVYGYTF
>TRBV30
CAYSVVEAFF
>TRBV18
CASSPGLGVPGQETQYF
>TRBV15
CATSRDRVQAYEQYF
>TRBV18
CASSTGQGANTGELFF
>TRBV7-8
CASSQGYRARKVYGYTF
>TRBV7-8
CASSSTARGGRRPQHF
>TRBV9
CASSVTGVGYTF
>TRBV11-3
CASRGVLLNEQFF
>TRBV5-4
CASSFGGDSFYGYTF
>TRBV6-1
CASSEEEQGSYEQYF
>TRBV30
CAWSEQGLFLFF
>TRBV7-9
CASSLPLGQGGTNEKLFF
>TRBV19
CASSLGRATGELFF
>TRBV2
CASSDLTPRGILTEAFF
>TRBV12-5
CASGLWGGSPYTEAFF
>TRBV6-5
CASSTGTVTGNTIYF
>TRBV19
CASGTGAGETQYF
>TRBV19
CASTLGRGIYGYTF
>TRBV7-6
CASTPGLAGSDTQYF
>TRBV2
CASTGGNSNQPQHF
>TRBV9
CASSVDSTEYNEQFF